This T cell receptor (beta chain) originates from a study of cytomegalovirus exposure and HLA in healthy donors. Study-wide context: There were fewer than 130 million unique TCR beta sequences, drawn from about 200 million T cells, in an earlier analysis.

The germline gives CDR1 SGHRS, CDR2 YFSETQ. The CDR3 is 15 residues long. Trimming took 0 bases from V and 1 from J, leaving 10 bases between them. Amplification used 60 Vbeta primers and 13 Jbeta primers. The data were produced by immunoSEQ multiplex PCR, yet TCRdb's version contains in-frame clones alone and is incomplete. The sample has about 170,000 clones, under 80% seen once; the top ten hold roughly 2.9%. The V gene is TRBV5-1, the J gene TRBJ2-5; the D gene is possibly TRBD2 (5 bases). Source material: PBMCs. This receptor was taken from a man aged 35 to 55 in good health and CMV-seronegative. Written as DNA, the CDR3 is TGCGCCAGCAGCTTGGCCACGGGATCCCAAGAGACCCAGTACTTC. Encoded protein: CASSLATGSQETQYF.